These 15 T cell receptor beta chains share one sample of origin, sequenced in a study of blood T cell repertoires in COVID-19 (TCRdb year 2020). Receptors were amplified or captured by the immunoSEQ multiplex PCR assay. TCRdb obtained this table from immuneACCESS and retained in-frame rearrangements with V and J assigned. These tables miss some clones; where compared with another copy, unresolved V genes account for less than half of the shortfall, and the remainder is unexplained. This sample gives tens of thousands of clones in total; roughly 77% of them show up just once. Under 40% of the sample comes from the top ten. Material: peripheral blood. These receptor sequences come from a woman aged 65 to 85 with acute or convalescent COVID-19.

The DNA for the CDR3 is TGTGCCAGCAGTGTAGCGGGGACCTCCTACGAGCAGTACTTC. This codes for CASSVAGTSYEQYF. This chain connects TRBV7-2 to TRBJ2-7; TRBD2 aligns across 8 bases. J lost 0 bases, V lost 6 bases, and 4 bases had no gene match. Germline assignment: CDR1 SGHTA and CDR2 FQGNSA. The CDR3 has 14 residues.

This clone was observed once. J is TRBJ2-3 and V is TRBV20-1, with D possibly TRBD1 on 5 matching bases. The germline V gene has CDR1 DFQATT and CDR2 SNEGSKA (reference sequence). This CDR3 has 11 amino acids. The V gene lost 2 bases and the J gene lost 5 bases, with 5 bases spanning the gap. The DNA for the CDR3 is TGCAGTGCTAGAAGGGGAGATACGCAGTATTTT. Protein: CSARRGDTQYF.

The V call is TRBV28, the J call TRBJ1-2; D remains unclear. The germline V gene has CDR1 MDHEN and CDR2 SYDVKM. The CDR3 covers 12 residues. V lost 3 bases and J lost 4, with 6 bases in between. The DNA for the CDR3 is TGTGCCAGCAGTTTGTCCCTCTATGGCTACACCTTC. It encodes CASSLSLYGYTF.

The chain recombines TRBV2 with TRBJ1-5, with D perhaps matching TRBD1 (6 bases). Germline V lookup: CDR1 SNHLY, CDR2 FYNNEI. With 5 bases removed from V and 7 bases from J, the gap between germline ends came to 15 bases. This CDR3 has 14 residues. CDR3 DNA: TGTGCCAGCAGTTCGAACAGGGTTTTGCAGCCCCAGCATTTT. Protein: CASSSNRVLQPQHF.

The genes are TRBV19 and TRBJ2-1; D call uncertain. The CDR3 has 14 amino acids. Trimming took 3 bases from V and 3 from J, leaving 9 bases between them. Germline loops: CDR1 LNHDA, CDR2 SQIVND (reference sequence). The CDR3, as DNA: TGTGCCAGTAGTATCCCCCCTTTCTACAATGAGCAGTTCTTC. Amino acid sequence: CASSIPPFYNEQFF.

The rearrangement links TRBV12-2 to TRBJ1-5; TRBD1, as called in the table, went unchecked against the DNA. TRBV12-2 is a listed pseudogene. CDR3 size: 17 residues. DNA for the CDR3: TGTGCAAGTCGCTTTGGGGACAGTTCCACCCGCAATCAGCCCCAGCATTTT. Translated: CASRFGDSSTRNQPQHF.

This clone was recorded a few times. The gene calls are TRBV27 and TRBJ2-7, with TRBD1 as a possible D gene (6 bases). V lost 6 bases, J lost 2 bases, and 17 bases lay in between. The CDR3 spans 15 residues. Germline V gene sequence: CDR1 MNHEY, CDR2 SMNVEV (reference sequence). The CDR3 DNA reads as TGTGCCAGCAGCCTTCAATTCAGGGGCCCCTACGAGCAGTACTTC. It translates to CASSLQFRGPYEQYF.

The chain joins TRBV18 to TRBJ1-5, with 7 bases identical to TRBD1. V dropped 5 bases and J dropped 6; count of bases not matched to a gene: 7. From germline, CDR1 is KGHSH and CDR2 LQKENI. The CDR3 length is 14 residues. In DNA, the CDR3 is TGTGCCAGCTCATCCTCCAGGGGGACTCAGCCCCAGCATTTT. As protein: CASSSSRGTQPQHF.

The chain joins TRBV7-9 to TRBJ2-5, with 7 bases that match TRBD1. Per germline, CDR1 SEHNR and CDR2 FQNEAQ (reference sequence). V dropped 5 bases and J dropped 0; count of bases not matched to a gene: 12. The CDR3 loop spans 17 amino acids. CDR3 region: CASSTPWTGTNQETQYF. The CDR3 DNA reads TGTGCCAGCAGCACCCCCTGGACAGGAACGAACCAAGAGACCCAGTACTTC.

The V call is TRBV10-3, the J call TRBJ2-2; tentatively, D is TRBD1 (6 bases). This CDR3 has 17 amino acids. The ends were cut back, 0 bases at V and 6 bases at J, with 17 bases in the middle. Germline CDR1 ENHRY, CDR2 SYGVKD. The CDR3 DNA reads as TGTGCCATCAGTGAGTCAGGGATAGGGGGAGTCGCCGGGGAGCTGTTTTTT. Translating it yields CAISESGIGGVAGELFF.

The chain has TRBV28 and TRBJ1-1; 9 bases agree with TRBD1. The CDR3 length is 14 residues. The germline gives CDR1 MDHEN, CDR2 SYDVKM. V lost 6 bases and J lost 5; bases outside the gene matches: 7. As DNA, the CDR3 is TGTGCCAGCAGCCCCACAGGGGGCGCGACTGAAGCTTTCTTT. Residues: CASSPTGGATEAFF.

The chain couples TRBV9 to TRBJ2-5; 11 bases are a match to TRBD2. V gave up 3 bases and J gave up 4 bases; unmatched junction bases: 5. This CDR3 contains 15 residues. Germline V CDR1 and CDR2: SGDLS, YYNGEE. The CDR3 protein is CASSAGLAGGETQYF. DNA for the CDR3: TGTGCCAGCAGCGCCGGACTAGCGGGCGGAGAGACCCAGTACTTC.

V gene TRBV6-5 combines with J gene TRBJ2-1; D may be TRBD2 (6 bases). The length of the CDR3 is 11 residues. The V end was cut by 7 bases, the J end by 9 bases, with 10 bases between. The germline V gene encodes CDR1 MNHEY and CDR2 SVGAGI. As DNA, the CDR3 is TGTGCCAGCAAATTGGGAGGTGAGCAGTTCTTC. Its protein product is CASKLGGEQFF.

The chain employs TRBV10-3 and TRBJ2-2, with TRBD1 identical over 10 bases. The length of the CDR3 is 14 residues. Trimming took 11 bases from V and 7 from J; bases not matched to a gene: 10. The germline V gene has CDR1 ENHRY and CDR2 SYGVKD. Here the CDR3 DNA reads TGTGCCGGGGGGGGACAGGGGCGACACGGGGAGCTGTTTTTT. It specifies CAGGGQGRHGELFF.

The V gene is TRBV19, the J gene TRBJ1-3; D gene uncertain. The germline CDR1 and CDR2 sequences are LNHDA and SQIVND (reference sequence). The CDR3 is 16 amino acids. The V end was cut by 1 base, the J end by 0 bases, with 10 bases between. CDR3 amino acids: CASSIGAANSGNTIYF. CDR3 sequence (DNA): TGTGCCAGTAGTATAGGGGCAGCCAACTCTGGAAACACCATATATTTT.